These T cell receptor beta chains were read from a single sample in a study of blood T cell repertoires in COVID-19. Profiled with immunoSEQ multiplex PCR; TCRdb holds only in-frame clones, not every one. The sample includes tens of thousands of clones, roughly 76% of them seen just once. Source material: peripheral blood. All receptors derive from a human donor in a cohort sampled during active COVID-19. Each CDR3 is given with its conserved first and last residue. The D gene is left open where the match is weak. Some rows mark clone size as missing; the rest say once, few, many or name a class of expanded clone.

size | J | D | length | V | CDR3 | DNA
- | TRBJ1-5 | - | 13 | TRBV6-1 | CASSERGGQPQHF | TGTGCCAGCAGTGAAAGGGGGGGACAGCCCCAGCATTTT
- | TRBJ2-5 | TRBD2 | 16 | TRBV5-1 | CASSRGTSGGGETQYF | TGCGCCAGCAGCAGGGGGACTAGCGGGGGCGGAGAGACCCAGTACTTC
- | TRBJ1-3 | - | 14 | TRBV29-1 | CSAGPGNSGNTIYF | TGCAGCGCCGGCCCAGGGAACTCTGGAAACACCATATATTTT
- | TRBJ2-1 | TRBD2 | 16 | TRBV6-2/TRBV6-3 | CASSSPRGGQYNEQFF | TGTGCCAGCAGTAGCCCGCGCGGGGGTCAATACAATGAGCAGTTCTTC
- | TRBJ2-5 | - | 13 | TRBV2 | CASSRGNQETQYF | TGTGCCAGCTCAAGGGGTAACCAAGAGACCCAGTACTTC
- | TRBJ2-1 | TRBD2 | 14 | TRBV19 | CASSVAGGYNEQFF | TGTGCCAGTAGTGTTGCGGGGGGGTACAATGAGCAGTTCTTC
- | TRBJ1-2 | TRBD1 | 13 | TRBV11-1 | CASSRTGNGGYTF | TGTGCCAGCAGCAGGACAGGCAATGGTGGCTACACCTTC
- | TRBJ1-2 | TRBD1 | 15 | TRBV30 | CAWATGTGAVNGYTF | TGTGCCTGGGCCACCGGGACAGGGGCGGTCAATGGCTACACCTTC
- | TRBJ1-1 | - | 15 | TRBV18 | CASSGDQTVNTEAFF | TGTGCCAGCTCAGGCGATCAGACAGTGAACACTGAAGCTTTCTTT
- | TRBJ2-3 | - | 15 | TRBV5-1 | CASSWRVGQHNTQYF | TGCGCCAGCAGCTGGCGGGTCGGACAGCATAATACGCAGTATTTT
- | TRBJ2-7 | TRBD1 | 14 | TRBV5-4 | CASSSTGSFYEQYF | TGTGCCAGCAGCTCGACAGGGAGCTTCTACGAGCAGTACTTC
once | TRBJ1-2 | - | 14 | TRBV5-1 | CASSLVAVDDGYTF | TGCGCCAGCAGCTTGGTGGCGGTCGATGATGGCTACACCTTC
once | TRBJ1-1 | TRBD1 | 16 | TRBV5-1 | CASSSRDRDMNTEAFF | TGCGCCAGCAGCAGCAGGGACAGGGATATGAACACTGAAGCTTTCTTT
- | TRBJ2-5 | TRBD2 | 15 | TRBV24-1 | CATSVLRGGWETQYF | TGTGCCACCAGTGTGTTGCGGGGGGGCTGGGAGACCCAGTACTTC
once | TRBJ2-2 | - | 12 | TRBV5-6 | CASSLPVGELFF | TGTGCCAGCAGCCTTCCGGTCGGGGAGCTGTTTTTT
- | TRBJ2-5 | TRBD1 | 14 | TRBV11-1 | CASSPGQGKETQYF | TGTGCCAGCAGCCCGGGACAGGGAAAAGAGACCCAGTACTTC
many | TRBJ2-7 | - | 13 | TRBV2 | CASSEARALEQYF | TGTGCCAGCAGTGAAGCACGAGCCCTCGAGCAGTACTTC
few | TRBJ2-1 | - | 11 | TRBV29-1 | CSVTRAWEQFF | TGCAGCGTGACCAGGGCTTGGGAGCAGTTCTTC
- | TRBJ2-2 | - | 13 | TRBV6-2/TRBV6-3 | CASSYVLTGELFF | TGTGCCAGCAGTTATGTTCTCACCGGGGAGCTGTTTTTT
- | TRBJ2-7 | TRBD2 | 15 | TRBV7-2 | CASRAQAGGRDEQYF | TGTGCCAGCAGGGCCCAGGCGGGGGGCCGCGACGAGCAGTACTTC
once | TRBJ1-3 | - | 13 | TRBV30 | CASQTSDGNTIYF | TGTGCCTCACAGACTAGCGACGGAAACACCATATATTTT
- | TRBJ2-3 | TRBD2 | 19 | TRBV27 | CASSFFVTGTSGGVDTQYF | TGTGCCAGCAGTTTTTTTGTTACCGGGACTAGCGGGGGGGTGGATACGCAGTATTTT
- | TRBJ2-6 | - | 14 | TRBV6-5 | CAIPADPGANVLTF | TGTGCCATTCCAGCGGATCCCGGGGCCAACGTCCTGACTTTC
- | TRBJ1-1 | - | 15 | TRBV18 | CASSPPNRVNTEAFF | TGTGCCAGCTCACCACCGAACAGGGTAAACACTGAAGCTTTCTTT
- | TRBJ1-4 | - | 14 | TRBV5-4 | CASSFDSSNEKLFF | TGTGCCAGCAGCTTCGACAGCTCTAATGAAAAACTGTTTTTT
- | TRBJ2-3 | - | 14 | TRBV6-5 | CASRGVLTTDTQYF | TGTGCATCTCGGGGTGTACTCACTACCGATACGCAGTATTTT
- | TRBJ2-5 | - | 12 | TRBV7-9 | CASSLMSRTQYF | TGTGCCAGCAGCTTAATGTCGCGGACCCAGTACTTC
many | TRBJ2-1 | - | 16 | TRBV5-1 | CASSQTGQGGGFQQFF | TGCGCCAGCAGCCAAACAGGACAGGGAGGGGGTTTCCAGCAGTTCTTC